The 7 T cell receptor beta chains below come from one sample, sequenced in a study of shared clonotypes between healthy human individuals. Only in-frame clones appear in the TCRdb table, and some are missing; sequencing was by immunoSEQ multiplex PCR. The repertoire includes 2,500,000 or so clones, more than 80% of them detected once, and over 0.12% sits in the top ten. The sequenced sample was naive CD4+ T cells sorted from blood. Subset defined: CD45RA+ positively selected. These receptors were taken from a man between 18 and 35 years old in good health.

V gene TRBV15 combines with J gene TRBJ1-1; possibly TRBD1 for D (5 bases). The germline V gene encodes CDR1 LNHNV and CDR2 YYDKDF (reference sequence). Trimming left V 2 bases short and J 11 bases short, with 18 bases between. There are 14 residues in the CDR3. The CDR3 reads CATSRSTREVDAFF. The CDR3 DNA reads TGTGCCACCAGCAGATCTACCAGGGAAGTGGATGCTTTCTTT.

Here the CDR3 reads CASSESRTGGSTDTQYF. CDR3 bases: TGCGCCAGCAGTGAGTCTAGGACAGGGGGCTCAACAGATACGCAGTATTTT. The chain links TRBV10-1 to TRBJ2-3; 11 nucleotides match TRBD1. After removal of 0 bases from V and 3 bases from J, the junction contained 5 bases not matched to a gene. This CDR3 comprises 17 residues. CDR1 is WNHNN and CDR2 is SYGVQD in the germline V gene (reference sequence).

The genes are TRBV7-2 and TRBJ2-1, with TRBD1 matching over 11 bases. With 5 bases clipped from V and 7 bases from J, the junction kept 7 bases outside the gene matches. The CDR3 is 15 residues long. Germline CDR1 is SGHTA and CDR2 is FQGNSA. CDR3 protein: CASSIRTGGLNEQFF. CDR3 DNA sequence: TGTGCCAGCAGCATTCGGACAGGGGGCCTGAATGAGCAGTTCTTC.

The chain's CDR3 is CASSVALASGDRNEQFF. Written as DNA, the CDR3 is TGTGCCAGCAGCGTAGCTTTGGCTAGCGGGGACAGAAATGAGCAGTTCTTC. The rearrangement joins TRBV9 to TRBJ2-1, with TRBD2 matching over 9 bases. V lost 0 bases to trimming and J lost 7 bases; unmatched junction nucleotides: 11. Germline V lookup: CDR1 SGDLS, CDR2 YYNGEE. The CDR3 contains 17 residues.

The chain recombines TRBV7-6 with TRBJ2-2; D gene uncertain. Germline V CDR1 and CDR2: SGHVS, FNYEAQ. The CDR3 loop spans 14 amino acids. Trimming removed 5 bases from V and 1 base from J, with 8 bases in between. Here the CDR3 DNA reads TGTGCCAGCAGCCGGGTAGAGAACACCGGGGAGCTGTTTTTT. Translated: CASSRVENTGELFF.

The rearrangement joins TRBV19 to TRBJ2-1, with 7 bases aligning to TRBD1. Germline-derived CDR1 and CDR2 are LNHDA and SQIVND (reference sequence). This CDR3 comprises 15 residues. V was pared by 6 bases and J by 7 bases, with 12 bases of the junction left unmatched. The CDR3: CASRTTGAIKNEQFF. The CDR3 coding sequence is TGTGCCAGTAGGACAACAGGGGCGATTAAGAATGAGCAGTTCTTC.

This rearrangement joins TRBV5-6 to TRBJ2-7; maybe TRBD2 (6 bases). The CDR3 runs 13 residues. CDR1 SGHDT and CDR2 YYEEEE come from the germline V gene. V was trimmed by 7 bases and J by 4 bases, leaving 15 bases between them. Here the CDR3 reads CASVLGGGYEQYF. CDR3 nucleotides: TGTGCCAGCGTCTTGGGGGGAGGTTACGAGCAGTACTTC.